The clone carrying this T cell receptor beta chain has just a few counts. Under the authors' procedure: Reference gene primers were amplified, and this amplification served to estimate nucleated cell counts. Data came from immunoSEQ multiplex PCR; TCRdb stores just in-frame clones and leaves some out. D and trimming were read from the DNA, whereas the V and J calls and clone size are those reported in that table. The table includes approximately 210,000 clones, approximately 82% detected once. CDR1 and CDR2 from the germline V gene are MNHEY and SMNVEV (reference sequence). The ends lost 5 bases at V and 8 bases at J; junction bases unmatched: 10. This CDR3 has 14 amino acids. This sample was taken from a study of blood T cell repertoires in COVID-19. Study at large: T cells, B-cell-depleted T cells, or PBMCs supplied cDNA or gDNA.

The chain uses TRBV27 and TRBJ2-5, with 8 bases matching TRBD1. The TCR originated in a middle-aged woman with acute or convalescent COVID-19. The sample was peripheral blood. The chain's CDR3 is CASSTFRGQGTQYF. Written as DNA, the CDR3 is TGTGCCAGCAGTACTTTTCGAGGACAGGGAACCCAGTACTTC.